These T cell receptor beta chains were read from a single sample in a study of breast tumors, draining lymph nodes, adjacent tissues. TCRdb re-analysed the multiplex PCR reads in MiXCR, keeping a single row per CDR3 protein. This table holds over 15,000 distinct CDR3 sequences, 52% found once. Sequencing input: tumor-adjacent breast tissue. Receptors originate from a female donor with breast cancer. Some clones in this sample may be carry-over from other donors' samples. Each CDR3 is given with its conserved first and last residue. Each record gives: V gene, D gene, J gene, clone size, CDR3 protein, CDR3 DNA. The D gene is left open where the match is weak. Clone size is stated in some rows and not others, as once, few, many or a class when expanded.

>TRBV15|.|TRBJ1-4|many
CATSRVSVSSEKLFF
TGTGCCACCAGCAGAGTCTCGGTTAGTAGTGAAAAACTGTTTTTT
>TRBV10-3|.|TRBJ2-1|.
CASQGGNEQFF
TGTGCCTCCCAAGGGGGGAATGAGCAGTTCTTC
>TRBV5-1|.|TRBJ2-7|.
CASSLTGQGSYEQYF
TGCGCCAGCAGCTTAACCGGACAAGGGAGCTACGAGCAGTACTTC
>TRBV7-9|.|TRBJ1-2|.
CASSPANKDGYTF
TGTGCCAGCAGCCCCGCCAACAAGGATGGCTACACCTTC
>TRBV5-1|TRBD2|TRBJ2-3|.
CASMASGHTDTQYF
TGCGCCAGCATGGCTAGCGGCCACACAGATACGCAGTATTTT
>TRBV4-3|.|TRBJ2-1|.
CASSQDLLNEQFF
TGCGCCAGCAGCCAAGACTTACTCAATGAGCAGTTCTTC
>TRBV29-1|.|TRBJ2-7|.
CSVVGRGDEQYF
TGCAGCGTTGTGGGGCGTGGGGACGAGCAGTACTTC
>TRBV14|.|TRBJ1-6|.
CASSADFYSPLHF
TGTGCCAGCAGCGCGGATTTCTATTCACCCCTCCACTTT
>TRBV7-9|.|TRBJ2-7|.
CASSNRQLVVSYEQYF
TGTGCCAGCAGCAACAGGCAATTAGTAGTTTCCTACGAGCAGTACTTC
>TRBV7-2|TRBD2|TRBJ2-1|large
CASSLTSGRNNEQFF
TGTGCCAGCAGCCTGACTAGCGGGAGGAACAATGAGCAGTTCTTC
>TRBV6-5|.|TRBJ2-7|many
CASSHSKPAGEQYF
TGTGCCAGCAGTCACTCGAAGCCAGCGGGCGAGCAGTACTTC
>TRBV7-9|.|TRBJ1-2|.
CASSFVGGPEGYTF
TGTGCCAGCAGCTTTGTGGGGGGGCCTGAGGGCTACACCTTC
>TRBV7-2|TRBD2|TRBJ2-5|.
CASSRNPGLASQETQYF
TGTGCCAGCAGCCGTAATCCGGGACTAGCGTCTCAAGAGACCCAGTACTTC
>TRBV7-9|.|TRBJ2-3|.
CASSHTGTGTDTQYF
TGTGCCAGCAGCCACACCGGGACTGGCACAGATACGCAGTATTTT
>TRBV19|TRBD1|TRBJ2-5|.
CASTDSWSGTGRRETQYF
TGTGCCAGTACCGATAGCTGGTCCGGGACAGGGAGACGTGAGACCCAGTACTTC
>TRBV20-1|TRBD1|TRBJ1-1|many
CSARDQTGADTEAFF
TGCAGTGCTAGAGATCAGACAGGGGCGGACACTGAAGCTTTCTTT
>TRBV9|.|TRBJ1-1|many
CASSVGGANQAIAFF
TGTGCCAGCAGCGTAGGCGGCGCCAACCAGGCGATAGCTTTCTTT
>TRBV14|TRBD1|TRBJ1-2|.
CASSQDRDRANYGYTF
TGTGCCAGCAGCCAAGATAGGGACAGGGCTAACTATGGCTACACCTTC
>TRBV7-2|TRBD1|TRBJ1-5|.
CASSFRQGPDQPQHF
TGTGCCAGCAGCTTTCGACAGGGGCCAGATCAGCCCCAGCATTTT
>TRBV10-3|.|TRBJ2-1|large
CAISESMGSTTYNEQFF
TGTGCCATCAGTGAGTCGATGGGTAGCACCACCTACAATGAGCAGTTCTTC
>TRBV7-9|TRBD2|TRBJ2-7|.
CASSPTGSERGEQYF
TGTGCCAGCAGCCCTACGGGCAGCGAGCGGGGCGAGCAGTACTTC
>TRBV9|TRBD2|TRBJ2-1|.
CASSEVAGAINEQFF
TGTGCCAGCAGCGAGGTAGCGGGAGCAATTAATGAGCAGTTCTTC
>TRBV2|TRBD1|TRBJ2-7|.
CASSEGGRGTYEQYF
TGTGCCAGCAGTGAAGGGGGCAGGGGGACCTACGAGCAGTACTTC
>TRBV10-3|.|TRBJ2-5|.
CAISGSVQETQYF
TGTGCCATCAGCGGGAGTGTGCAAGAGACCCAGTACTTC
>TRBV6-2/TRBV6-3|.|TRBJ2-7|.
CASSYGGTAYEQYF
TGTGCCAGCAGTTATGGCGGGACAGCCTACGAGCAGTACTTC
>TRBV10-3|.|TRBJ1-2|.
CAISEGDSWLGYGYTF
TGTGCCATCAGTGAGGGTGACAGTTGGTTGGGCTATGGCTACACCTTC
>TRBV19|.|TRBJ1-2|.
CASSNVGQGSGYTF
.
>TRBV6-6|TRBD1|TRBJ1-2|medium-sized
CASSLRDSSNYGYTF
TGTGCCAGCAGTTTACGGGACAGCTCTAACTATGGCTACACCTTC
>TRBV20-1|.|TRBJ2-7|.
CSARGRGSYEQYF
TGCAGTGCTAGGGGCCGGGGCTCCTACGAGCAGTACTTC
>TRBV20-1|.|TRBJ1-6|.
CSALIDNSPLHF
TGCAGTGCCCTGATAGATAATTCACCCCTCCACTTT
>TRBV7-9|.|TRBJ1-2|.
CASSFPGTRQSYSYTF
TGTGCCAGCAGCTTTCCAGGAACCCGACAGTCCTATAGCTACACCTTC
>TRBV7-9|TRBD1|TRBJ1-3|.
CASSPDLGGRAGNTIYF
TGTGCCAGCAGCCCCGATTTAGGGGGCAGGGCTGGAAACACCATATATTTT
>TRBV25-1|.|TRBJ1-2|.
CASSEYDSNYGYTF
TGTGCCAGCAGTGAATATGACAGTAACTATGGCTACACCTTC